This T cell receptor (beta chain) was sequenced during a study of regulatory T cells in long-lasting Graves disease. General study results and limits: TRBV28, TRBJ1-2 and TRBJ2-5 emerged as the favored segments in persistent disease.

Through Arm-PCR of CDR3 regions and iRepertoire HTBI primers, TCR beta libraries were built. Via MiXCR, TCRdb re-called the multiplex PCR reads, giving one row per CDR3 protein. The data contain about 210,000 distinct CDR3 sequences, around 19% of them singletons. This clonotype was detected many times. Its matching antigen is unknown. Time point noted: newly diagnosed GD, antithyroid drugs for less than 3 months. Generation of the TCR library employed RNA extracted from PBMCs. This CDR3 contains 14 residues. The V gene's germline CDR1 is SNHLY and CDR2 FYNNEI. Losses at the gene ends were 6 bases for V and 5 bases for J; bases not matched to a gene: 8. The sample was also linked to a second study, of T cells in Graves' hyperthyroidism and ophthalmopathy. That source notes: HTBI primers drove first-round RT-PCR of the TCR CDR3.

The origin of this receptor is a woman aged 25-40 years with Graves disease. This specimen was peripheral blood mononuclear cells (PBMCs), taken at new diagnosis, from a patient treated with antithyroid drugs. The chain joins TRBV2 to TRBJ2-3; TRBD2 matches 7 bases. Written as DNA, the CDR3 is TGTGCCAGCAGGCAACGGGAGGTGGGAGATACGCAGTATTTT. Residues: CASRQREVGDTQYF.